This TCR beta chain came from a study of OX40 agonist ivuxolimab in advanced cancers. Produced via immunoSEQ multiplex PCR; TCRdb's table is partial and in-frame only. The sample gives under 15,000 clones, less than 90% of which show up once; around 67% is in the top ten. A word on this clone: Its antigen is unknown.

CDR3 length equals 14 residues. Germline assignment: CDR1 MNHNS and CDR2 SASEGT. The V and J ends lost 2 bases and 0 bases respectively, with 8 bases between them. Study outcomes and limitations: Expanded peripheral T-cell antigen specificity went undetermined.

The specimen comprised CD4+ or CD8+ T cells sorted from blood, sampled in a trial of the OX40 agonist ivuxolimab. The receptor was isolated from an adult with an advanced solid tumor such as melanoma, head and neck, liver or kidney cancer. The chain combines TRBV6-1 with TRBJ2-7; D not resolved. CDR3 coding DNA: TGTGCCAGCAGTGAAATCGGGTACTCCTACGAGCAGTACTTC. Encoded protein: CASSEIGYSYEQYF.